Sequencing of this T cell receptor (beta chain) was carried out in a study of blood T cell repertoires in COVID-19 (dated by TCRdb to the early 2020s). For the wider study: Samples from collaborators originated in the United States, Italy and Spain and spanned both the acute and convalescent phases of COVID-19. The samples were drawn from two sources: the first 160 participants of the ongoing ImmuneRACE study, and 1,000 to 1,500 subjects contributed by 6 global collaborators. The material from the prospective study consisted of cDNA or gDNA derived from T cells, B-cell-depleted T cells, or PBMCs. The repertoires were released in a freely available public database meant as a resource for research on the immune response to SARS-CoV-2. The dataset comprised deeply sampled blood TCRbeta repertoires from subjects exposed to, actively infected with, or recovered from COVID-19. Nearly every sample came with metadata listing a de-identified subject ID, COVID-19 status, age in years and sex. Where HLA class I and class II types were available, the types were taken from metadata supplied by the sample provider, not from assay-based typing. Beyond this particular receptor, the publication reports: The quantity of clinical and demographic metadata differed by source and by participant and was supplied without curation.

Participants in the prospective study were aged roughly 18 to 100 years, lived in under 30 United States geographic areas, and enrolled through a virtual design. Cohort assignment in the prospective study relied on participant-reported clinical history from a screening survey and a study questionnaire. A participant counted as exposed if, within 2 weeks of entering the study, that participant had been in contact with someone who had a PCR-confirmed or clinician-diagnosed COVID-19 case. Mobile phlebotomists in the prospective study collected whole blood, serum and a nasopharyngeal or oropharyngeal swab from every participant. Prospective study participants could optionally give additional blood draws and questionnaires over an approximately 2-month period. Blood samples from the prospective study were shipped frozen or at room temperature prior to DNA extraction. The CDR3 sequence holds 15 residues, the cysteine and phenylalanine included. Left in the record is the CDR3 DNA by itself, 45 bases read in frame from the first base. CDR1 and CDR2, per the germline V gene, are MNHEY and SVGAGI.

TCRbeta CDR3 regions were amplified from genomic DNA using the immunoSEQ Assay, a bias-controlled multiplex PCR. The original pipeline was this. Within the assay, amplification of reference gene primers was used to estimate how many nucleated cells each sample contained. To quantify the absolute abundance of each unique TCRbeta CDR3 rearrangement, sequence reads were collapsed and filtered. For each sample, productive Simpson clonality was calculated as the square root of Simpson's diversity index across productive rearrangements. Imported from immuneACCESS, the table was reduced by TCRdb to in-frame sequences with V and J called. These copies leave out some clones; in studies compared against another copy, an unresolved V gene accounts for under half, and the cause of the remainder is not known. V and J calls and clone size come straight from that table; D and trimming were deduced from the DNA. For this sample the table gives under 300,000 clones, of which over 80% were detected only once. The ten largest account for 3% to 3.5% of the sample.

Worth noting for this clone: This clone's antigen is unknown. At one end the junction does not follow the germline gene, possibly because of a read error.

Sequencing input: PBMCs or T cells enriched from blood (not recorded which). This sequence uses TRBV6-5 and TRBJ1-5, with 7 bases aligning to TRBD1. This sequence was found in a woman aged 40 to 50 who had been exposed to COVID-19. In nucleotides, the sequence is TGTGCCAGTAGTTTAGGGGGCAGGCCCAATCAGCCCCAGCATTTT. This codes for CASSLGGRPNQPQHF.